The 8 T cell receptor beta chains given below trace back to one sample, sequenced in a study of OX40 agonist ivuxolimab in advanced cancers. Sequenced by immunoSEQ multiplex PCR; TCRdb stores in-frame clones only, minus some. The sample lists about 46,000 clones, 84% occurring once. The sample here was CD4+ or CD8+ T cells sorted from blood, taken in a trial of the OX40 agonist ivuxolimab. The receptor source for this set is an adult with an advanced solid tumor such as melanoma, head and neck, liver or kidney cancer.

The chain employs TRBV28 and TRBJ2-7; TRBD2 matches at 9 bases. Losses at the gene ends were 8 bases for V and 5 bases for J; bases not matched to a gene: 13. Germline assignment: CDR1 MDHEN and CDR2 SYDVKM. The CDR3 loop spans 15 amino acids. CDR3 nucleotides: TGTGCCAGCGGGGCTCGGGTTAGCGGGGGTGACGAGCAGTACTTC. The encoded protein is CASGARVSGGDEQYF.

The chain recombines TRBV6-1 with TRBJ1-4; no clear D. This CDR3 is built from 10 residues. The germline V and J ends were trimmed by 6 bases and 10 bases, with 6 bases remaining between them. The germline gives CDR1 MNHNS, CDR2 SASEGT. CDR3 loop: CASRAGKLFF. DNA of the CDR3: TGTGCCAGCAGGGCGGGAAAACTGTTTTTT.

V usage is TRBV10-2 and J usage is TRBJ2-7, with D perhaps TRBD2 (5 bases). The CDR3 covers 13 residues. Trimming took off 6 bases at V and 3 bases at J, with 12 bases between the two ends. Germline values: CDR1 WSHSY, CDR2 SAAADI. The CDR3: CASSSGINYEQYF. In DNA form, the CDR3 reads TGCGCCAGCAGCTCCGGGATAAACTACGAGCAGTACTTC.

The CDR3 loop is CASGAQGWETQYF. CDR3 nucleotide sequence: TGCGCCAGCGGAGCACAGGGATGGGAGACCCAGTACTTC. The chain employs TRBV10-2 and TRBJ2-5; tentatively, D is TRBD1 (6 bases). Trimming removed 8 bases at V and 5 bases at J, with 15 bases between. Germline V gives CDR1 WSHSY, CDR2 SAAADI. The CDR3 totals 13 residues.

The chain has TRBV18 and TRBJ1-2; D might be TRBD1 (5 bases). There are 13 residues in the CDR3. Trimming left V 3 bases short and J 0 bases short, with 5 bases between. Germline values: CDR1 KGHSH, CDR2 LQKENI. CDR3 residues: CASSPDTNYGYTF. Here the CDR3 DNA reads TGTGCCAGCTCACCGGACACTAACTATGGCTACACCTTC. Complete variable domain (other parts from reference TRBV18 and TRBJ1-2): NAGVMQNPRHLVRRRGQEARLRCSPMKGHSHVYWYRQLPEEGLKFMVYLQKENIIDESGMPKERFSAEFPKEGPSILRIQQVVRGDSAAYFCASSPDTNYGYTFGSGTRLTVV.

CDR3 loop: CASSHSPLRLTMNTEAFF. As DNA, the CDR3 is TGTGCCAGCAGCCATTCCCCATTGAGGCTGACTATGAACACTGAAGCTTTCTTT. The rearrangement links TRBV14 to TRBJ1-1; D remains unclear. Trimming shortened V by 3 bases and J by 0 bases, and 20 bases separated the two germline ends. CDR1 and CDR2 (germline): SGHDN, FVKESK. CDR3 size: 18 residues.

This clone was seen a single time. The chain couples TRBV27 to TRBJ2-2; D not certain. Trimming stripped 3 bases from V and 5 bases from J, with 7 bases between. Germline CDR1 reads MNHEY; CDR2 reads SMNVEV (reference sequence). CDR3 length: 13 amino acids. Here the CDR3 reads CASSFWATGELFF. CDR3 nucleotides: TGTGCCAGCAGTTTTTGGGCGACCGGGGAGCTGTTTTTT.

DNA for the CDR3: TGCGCCAGCAGTGAGTCCCGCTCTGAAAAACTGTTTTTT. It encodes CASSESRSEKLFF. The V call is TRBV10-2, the J call TRBJ1-4, with D uncertain. The germline V and J ends were trimmed by 0 bases and 7 bases, with 6 bases remaining between them. This CDR3 spans 13 amino acids. Per germline, CDR1 WSHSY and CDR2 SAAADI.